This TCR beta chain was recovered during a study of shared clonotypes between healthy human individuals. Across the study: Plates per donor: three CD4 naive, three CD4 memory, two CD8 naive, one CD8 memory.

There were only Caucasian adults among the donors, and all lived in Nashville, Tennessee. V lost 6 bases, J lost 3 bases, and 11 bases lay in between. CDR1 is MNHEY and CDR2 is SMNVEV in the germline V gene (reference sequence). This CDR3 is built from 13 residues. Deep-level settings were used for running the assay. TCRdb's copy holds only in-frame clones and misses some; the assay was immunoSEQ multiplex PCR. The sample contains around 550,000 clones, 90% to 96% of which appear only once. V and J are TRBV27 and TRBJ2-5; D is perhaps TRBD1 or TRBD2 (5 bases each). Sequenced: naive CD4+ T cells sorted from blood. The subset was: CD45RA+ positively selected. This sequence originates from a woman in her thirties in good health. DNA of the CDR3: TGTGCCAGCAGGAGGGACGGGGAAGAGACCCAGTACTTC. Protein sequence: CASRRDGEETQYF.